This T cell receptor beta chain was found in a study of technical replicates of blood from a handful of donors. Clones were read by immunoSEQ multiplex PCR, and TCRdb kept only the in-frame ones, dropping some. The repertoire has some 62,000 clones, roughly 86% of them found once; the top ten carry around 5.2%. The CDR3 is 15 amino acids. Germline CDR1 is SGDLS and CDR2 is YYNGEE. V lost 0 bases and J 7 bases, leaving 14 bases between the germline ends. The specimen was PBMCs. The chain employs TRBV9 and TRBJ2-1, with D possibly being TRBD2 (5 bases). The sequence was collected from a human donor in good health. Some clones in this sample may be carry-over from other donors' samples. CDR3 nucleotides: TGTGCCAGCAGCGTAGGGGTCCTCTCGGGGAATGAGCAGTTCTTC. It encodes CASSVGVLSGNEQFF.